This is a list of T cell receptor beta chains from one sample in a study of CD4 T cells in relation to SARS-CoV-2 and coronaviruses. Generated by immunoSEQ multiplex PCR, the TCRdb table keeps only in-frame clones and is missing some. Of 20,000 to 25,000 clones detected, around 78% appear once; the ten largest clones hold 21%. No cognate antigen is known for these TCRs. Sequenced: CD4+ T cells from PBMCs, cultured in vitro. All receptors derive from a human donor in good health. The CDR3 runs from the conserved cysteine through the conserved F or W. Each record gives: D gene, V gene, J gene, clone size, CDR3 protein, CDR3 DNA. A D gene is named only where the DNA matches it firmly. Rows give clone size only sometimes, using once, few, many, or a class for an expanded clone.

>NA|TRBV6-5|TRBJ1-6|NA
CASSYLGLYSPLHF
TGTGCCAGCAGTTACTTAGGACTCTATTCACCCCTCCACTTT
>TRBD2|TRBV4-3|TRBJ2-5|NA
CASSQGLAGGRGYQETQYF
TGCGCCAGCAGCCAAGGGCTAGCGGGGGGGCGAGGGTACCAAGAGACCCAGTACTTC
>TRBD1|TRBV5-1|TRBJ1-1|NA
CASSAPGQGARNTEAFF
TGCGCCAGCAGCGCACCCGGGCAGGGGGCTAGGAACACTGAAGCTTTCTTT
>NA|TRBV10-3|TRBJ2-3|NA
CAISDGYTDTQYF
TGTGCCATCAGTGACGGATACACAGATACGCAGTATTTT
>NA|TRBV7-9|TRBJ1-4|NA
CASSPYYGKLFF
TGTGCCAGCAGCCCCTACTATGGAAAACTGTTTTTT
>NA|TRBV7-2|TRBJ2-5|NA
CASSLEGRGFETQYF
TGTGCCAGCAGCTTAGAGGGACGAGGGTTCGAGACCCAGTACTTC
>NA|TRBV5-6|TRBJ1-6|NA
CASSELGGKRDSPLHF
TGTGCCAGCAGCGAATTGGGGGGAAAAAGGGATTCACCCCTCCACTTT
>NA|TRBV7-2|TRBJ2-1|NA
CASSFFVGGPGEQFF
TGTGCCAGCAGCTTCTTTGTGGGGGGGCCTGGGGAGCAGTTCTTC
>NA|TRBV5-1|TRBJ1-3|few
CASSSGVAGNTIYF
TGCGCCAGCAGCTCGGGTGTCGCTGGAAACACCATATATTTT
>TRBD1|TRBV18|TRBJ2-2|NA
CASFNRDRGVTGELFF
TGTGCCAGCTTTAATCGGGACAGGGGAGTCACAGGGGAGCTGTTTTTT
>NA|TRBV2|TRBJ1-3|NA
CASSDGVRGTNTIYF
TGTGCCAGCAGTGATGGGGTTAGAGGAACGAACACCATATATTTT
>NA|TRBV5-1|TRBJ1-5|few
CASSYGGAGGDQPQHF
TGCGCCAGCAGCTACGGAGGGGCGGGTGGTGATCAGCCCCAGCATTTT
>NA|TRBV5-1|TRBJ2-3|few
CASSLGGQKTATDTQYF
TGCGCCAGCAGCTTGGGAGGACAGAAGACGGCTACAGATACGCAGTATTTT
>NA|TRBV9|TRBJ1-5|few
CASSVGSGSNQPQHF
TGTGCCAGCAGCGTAGGATCGGGTAGCAATCAGCCCCAGCATTTT
>NA|TRBV14|TRBJ1-6|few
CASSPSHNSPLHF
TGTGCCAGCAGCCCGTCTCATAATTCACCCCTCCACTTT
>NA|TRBV4-1|TRBJ2-5|NA
CASSPRGLGQETQYF
TGCGCCAGCAGCCCAAGAGGGCTCGGGCAAGAGACCCAGTACTTC
>NA|TRBV5-5|TRBJ1-2|NA
CASSWEVGTYGYTF
TGTGCCAGCAGCTGGGAGGTAGGGACCTATGGCTACACCTTC
>NA|TRBV7-3|TRBJ2-2|NA
CASLEVDTGELFF
TGTGCCAGTCTCGAGGTGGACACCGGGGAGCTGTTTTTT
>NA|TRBV4-1|TRBJ1-1|NA
CASSQEGPGGAPNTEAFF
TGCGCCAGCAGCCAAGAGGGCCCCGGGGGAGCTCCGAACACTGAAGCTTTCTTT
>NA|TRBV6-5|TRBJ2-6|NA
CASSSPPSSGANVLTF
TGTGCCAGCAGTTCCCCCCCCAGCTCTGGGGCCAACGTCCTGACTTTC
>TRBD2|TRBV11-2|TRBJ2-5|NA
CASSRLSSGRKTQYF
TGTGCCAGCAGCCGCCTTTCTAGCGGTCGAAAGACCCAGTACTTC
>NA|TRBV10-3|TRBJ2-7|once
CAISGTEIEQYF
TGTGCCATCAGTGGGACAGAAATCGAGCAGTACTTC
>NA|TRBV5-4|TRBJ1-2|NA
CASSFRGQLIGGYTF
TGTGCCAGCAGCTTCCGTGGACAGCTGATAGGTGGCTACACCTTC
>NA|TRBV7-6|TRBJ2-1|NA
CASSPQSAGALEQFF
TGTGCCAGCAGCCCTCAGTCGGCGGGGGCCCTTGAGCAGTTCTTC
>NA|TRBV6-2/TRBV6-3|TRBJ1-5|NA
CASSYGSGGAGNQPQHF
TGTGCCAGCAGTTACGGTTCGGGGGGCGCGGGCAATCAGCCCCAGCATTTT
>NA|TRBV30|TRBJ1-5|few
CAWSKGIRRTAGMNQPQHF
TGTGCCTGGAGCAAGGGAATCAGGAGAACGGCCGGGATGAATCAGCCCCAGCATTTT
>NA|TRBV5-1|TRBJ2-3|NA
CASRTEAGTDTQYF
TGCGCCAGCAGGACCGAAGCCGGCACAGATACGCAGTATTTT
>TRBD1|TRBV2|TRBJ1-6|NA
CASSMDRGSSPLHF
TGTGCCAGCAGTATGGACAGGGGAAGTTCACCCCTCCACTTT
>NA|TRBV5-6|TRBJ1-2|NA
CASNTGTGYGYTF
TGTGCCAGCAATACGGGGACTGGGTACGGCTACACCTTC
>TRBD1|TRBV19|TRBJ1-5|NA
CASSMRSGGFEPQHF
TGTGCCAGCAGTATGCGGTCAGGGGGGTTTGAGCCCCAGCATTTT
>NA|TRBV5-1|TRBJ2-7|NA
CASSYLGSLSYEQYF
TGCGCCAGCAGCTACTTAGGGTCACTATCCTACGAGCAGTACTTC
>NA|TRBV5-4|TRBJ2-3|NA
CASSLEGGTSTDTQYF
TGTGCCAGCAGCTTGGAGGGGGGAACTAGCACAGATACGCAGTATTTT
>TRBD1|TRBV7-2|TRBJ2-5|NA
CASSPRTGDRSETQYF
TGTGCCAGCAGCCCACGGACAGGGGATCGATCAGAGACCCAGTACTTC
>NA|TRBV7-6|TRBJ2-3|once
CASSPAGPPTDTQYF
TGTGCCAGCAGCCCCGCGGGACCCCCCACAGATACGCAGTATTTT
>NA|TRBV6-6|TRBJ1-1|NA
CASSLVEGYHEAFF
TGTGCCAGCAGCCTAGTAGAGGGATATCATGAAGCTTTCTTT
>NA|TRBV28|TRBJ1-3|NA
CASSLGQPGNTIYF
TGTGCCAGCAGCCTCGGACAGCCTGGAAACACCATATATTTT
>TRBD1|TRBV25-1|TRBJ2-5|NA
CASSEEGTGRETQYF
TGTGCCAGCAGTGAGGAGGGGACAGGGCGCGAGACCCAGTACTTC
>NA|TRBV11-2|TRBJ2-5|NA
CASSGMGLSQETQYF
TGTGCCAGCAGCGGGATGGGGCTTAGCCAAGAGACCCAGTACTTC
>TRBD1|TRBV12-3/TRBV12-4|TRBJ1-2|NA
CASSTDRGYGYTF
TGTGCCAGCAGCACCGACAGGGGCTATGGCTACACCTTC
>TRBD2|TRBV5-6|TRBJ2-2|NA
CASPLGRVGELFF
TGTGCCAGCCCCTTGGGGAGGGTGGGGGAGCTGTTTTTT
>NA|TRBV5-8|TRBJ2-6|NA
CASSFTQSSANVLTF
TGTGCCAGCAGCTTTACCCAGTCTTCAGCCAACGTCCTGACTTTC
>NA|TRBV6-5|TRBJ1-2|NA
CASSIYRVSGYTF
TGTGCCAGCAGCATCTACAGGGTCTCGGGCTACACCTTC
>NA|TRBV7-9|TRBJ1-1|NA
CASSLQQMNTEAFF
TGTGCCAGCAGCTTACAACAAATGAACACTGAAGCTTTCTTT